This T cell receptor beta chain was captured by sequencing in a study of blood T cells in healthy people across ages. Study-level points and caveats: Getting older went along with TCR beta diversity per million T cells dropping roughly linearly.

This clonotype has a count of ten or more. Its specificity is not known. Then a second PCR, running about 7 to 11 cycles, was carried out with a sample-barcoded 5' primer and a J-beta primer mix. Unique molecular identifiers of 12 random nucleotides labeled each cDNA. TCRdb itself ran the 5' RACE reads through MiXCR, one entry per CDR3 protein. The table includes hundreds of thousands of distinct CDR3 sequences, 45% to 50% detected once. This CDR3 region has 15 residues. The germline V gene encodes CDR1 SGDLS and CDR2 YYNGEE. Trimming removed 2 bases from V and 0 bases from J; junction bases left unmatched: 5.

The sequenced sample consisted of blood. The TCR was taken from a woman aged 60 to 75 in good health. This chain joins TRBV9 and TRBJ2-7; TRBD2 aligns across 7 bases. The CDR3 region has the DNA TGTGCCAGCAGCGTGGGTCGGGAGGTCTCCTACGAGCAGTACTTC. The encoded protein is CASSVGREVSYEQYF.